A selection of T cell receptor beta chains follows, all from one sample in a study of vaccination effects on CD4 cells after COVID-19. The antigens of these receptors remain unknown. Assay used: immunoSEQ multiplex PCR; TCRdb lists only in-frame clones, some missing. The data show roughly 57,000 clones, around 80% seen once. The sample consisted of CD4+ T cells from PBMCs cultured with HIV peptides, taken before COVID-19 vaccination. The receptors derive from a human donor who had a prior SARS-CoV-2 infection. Both conserved end residues are part of each CDR3. The D gene is left open where the match is weak. A row's size may be missing; if present it is once, few, many or a size class.

TRBV3-1/TRBV3-2	TRBJ2-1	-	once	TGTGCCAGCAGCCAAGATTGGTCCTTCAATGAGCAGTTCTTC	CASSQDWSFNEQFF
TRBV7-6	TRBJ2-2	TRBD1	-	TGTGCCAGCAGCTTCTTGACAGGGATGAACACCGGGGAGCTGTTTTTT	CASSFLTGMNTGELFF
TRBV29-1	TRBJ1-5	TRBD1	-	TGCATGCCACCGGGACAGGGGTCTGAACAGCCCCAGCATTTT	CMPPGQGSEQPQHF
TRBV5-1	TRBJ2-1	-	once	TGCGCCAGCAGCTTGAGGGGGGCGCAACTCTACAATGAGCAGTTCTTC	CASSLRGAQLYNEQFF
TRBV11-2	TRBJ2-7	-	-	TGTGCCAGCAGCCCGAGACCCTACGAGCAGTACTTC	CASSPRPYEQYF
TRBV7-9	TRBJ2-7	-	few	TGTGCCAGCAGCTTAGCCCCAGGTGAGCAGTACTTC	CASSLAPGEQYF
TRBV27	TRBJ1-5	-	-	TGTGCCAGCAGTTTTCGGTTTTCCGTGGGTCTTTCGCCCCAGCATTTT	CASSFRFSVGLSPQHF
TRBV10-3	TRBJ1-2	TRBD1	-	TGTGCCACCCTAGTCGACAGGGATCGAGTCTATGGCTACACCTTC	CATLVDRDRVYGYTF
TRBV2	TRBJ2-5	TRBD2	few	TGTGCCAGCAGTGTTTCGGGACTAGCGGGAGGGACGGAGACCCAGTACTTC	CASSVSGLAGGTETQYF
TRBV18	TRBJ1-1	TRBD1	-	TGTGCCAGCTCGTCGGACAGGCCCCTTACGGTCGCTTTCTTT	CASSSDRPLTVAFF
TRBV19	TRBJ2-3	-	-	TGTGCCAGTAGTAGACAGGGCACAGATACGCAGTATTTT	CASSRQGTDTQYF
TRBV5-5	TRBJ2-5	-	-	TGTGCCAGCAGCTTGTTTGTGGGAGCGGCGGAGACCCAGTACTTC	CASSLFVGAAETQYF
TRBV18	TRBJ2-3	TRBD2	-	TGTGCCAGCTCACCGACTAGCGGGGCGACAGATACGCAGTATTTT	CASSPTSGATDTQYF
TRBV7-9	TRBJ2-3	TRBD1	-	TGTGCCAGCAGCTTAGCTCGGGACAGGGGATATACGCAGTATTTT	CASSLARDRGYTQYF
TRBV27	TRBJ2-1	-	-	TGTGCCAGCAGTTTAGCGAACTACAATGAGCAGTTCTTC	CASSLANYNEQFF
TRBV3-1/TRBV3-2	TRBJ2-1	TRBD2	-	TGTGCCAGCAGCCAAGGGACTAGCGGGTTCTACAATGAGCAGTTCTTC	CASSQGTSGFYNEQFF
TRBV28	TRBJ1-5	-	few	TGTGCCAGCAGTTTACGGGTTCGCAATCAGCCCCAGCATTTT	CASSLRVRNQPQHF
TRBV6-2/TRBV6-3	TRBJ2-1	TRBD2	-	TGTGCCAGCAGTTACGTAGCGGGAGGACACAATGAGCAGTTCTTC	CASSYVAGGHNEQFF
TRBV7-2	TRBJ2-5	-	-	TGTGCCAGCAGCTTAGCGTCCAGGGGAGAGACCCAGTACTTC	CASSLASRGETQYF
TRBV7-9	TRBJ2-3	-	-	TGTGCCAGCAGCCCAGGGGGGGGCGGAGATACGCAGTATTTT	CASSPGGGGDTQYF
TRBV18	TRBJ1-4	TRBD1	-	TGTGCCAGCTCACCGCGGACAGGGGGCGCCGGGGAAAAACTGTTTTTT	CASSPRTGGAGEKLFF
TRBV5-4	TRBJ2-4	TRBD2	-	TGTGCCAGCAGCAAATTAGCGGGAGGGTACAAAAACATTCAGTACTTC	CASSKLAGGYKNIQYF
TRBV12-5	TRBJ1-5	TRBD1	-	TGTGCTAGTGGCCGGGACAGGGGCCAGCCCCAGCATTTT	CASGRDRGQPQHF
TRBV9	TRBJ2-7	-	-	TGTGCCAGCAGCAGGGGGGGCGGGAGCTACGAGCAGTACTTC	CASSRGGGSYEQYF
TRBV4-2	TRBJ2-1	-	-	TGTGCCAGCAGCCAAATGGTCTCCTACAATGAGCAGTTCTTC	CASSQMVSYNEQFF
TRBV19	TRBJ1-6	TRBD1	-	TGTGCCAGTCGCGCTTTGACAGGGCCATTACCCCTCCACTTT	CASRALTGPLPLHF
TRBV11-1	TRBJ1-2	TRBD1	-	TGTGCCAGCAGCTTATTAATGAAGGGGGCGCGGTATGGCTACACCTTC	CASSLLMKGARYGYTF
TRBV6-6	TRBJ2-7	-	-	TGTGCCAGCAGTGATACTAGTTTCCACGAGCAGTACTTC	CASSDTSFHEQYF
TRBV3-1/TRBV3-2	TRBJ1-1	-	-	TGTGCCAGCAGCCAAGTTGCCAGGGTGGCAGCTGAAGCTTTCTTT	CASSQVARVAAEAFF
TRBV4-2	TRBJ2-1	TRBD2	-	TGTGCCAGCAGCCAAGATCAGGCGGGGGGATACAATGAGCAGTTCTTC	CASSQDQAGGYNEQFF
TRBV6-2/TRBV6-3	TRBJ2-3	TRBD2	-	TGTGCCAGCAGTTATAACCTAGCGGGATTAGACACAGATACGCAGTATTTT	CASSYNLAGLDTDTQYF
TRBV28	TRBJ1-2	-	-	TGTGCCAGCAGTTTAGCCCAGACCGGGTTTTTTTCTAACACCTTC	CASSLAQTGFFSNTF
TRBV7-8	TRBJ1-5	TRBD1	once	TGTGCCAGCAGCTACTGGGACAGCTATTCTACTCAGCCCCAGCATTTT	CASSYWDSYSTQPQHF
TRBV14	TRBJ2-7	-	-	TGTGCCAGCAGCCTATACAGGGATACCTACGAGCAGTACTTC	CASSLYRDTYEQYF
TRBV5-4	TRBJ2-5	TRBD1	once	TGTGCCAGCAGCCGACAGGACAGGGCGGGGACCCAGTACTTC	CASSRQDRAGTQYF
TRBV7-9	TRBJ2-3	-	-	TGTGCCAGCAGCTCATGGGACCGATATCATACGCAGTATTTT	CASSSWDRYHTQYF
TRBV2	TRBJ1-1	-	few	TGTGCCAGCAGTGAATATCAGTATGAAGCTTTCTTT	CASSEYQYEAFF
TRBV15	TRBJ2-7	-	once	TGTGCCACCAGCAGAGTAAGGTACGGGGCCCCCTACGAGCAGTACTTC	CATSRVRYGAPYEQYF
TRBV21-1	TRBJ2-7	-	-	TGTGCCAGCAGCTACCCCCGGGACAGGGGTACCTCCTACGAGCAGTACTTC	CASSYPRDRGTSYEQYF
TRBV12-3/TRBV12-4	TRBJ2-3	-	-	TGTGCCAGCAGTTTTGCAGGTTTCGTTACGCAGTATTTT	CASSFAGFVTQYF
TRBV19	TRBJ1-5	TRBD1	-	TGTGCCAGTAGTATAGATCGACAGGGATTAAGCAATCAGCCCCAGCATTTT	CASSIDRQGLSNQPQHF
TRBV7-8	TRBJ1-5	-	-	TGTGCCAGCAGCGTTACCCCACTGCGACAGGTTAATCAGCCCCAGCATTTT	CASSVTPLRQVNQPQHF
TRBV19	TRBJ1-2	-	-	TGTGCCAGTAGGAGAGACAGAACCTATGGCTACACCTTC	CASRRDRTYGYTF
TRBV5-4	TRBJ2-1	TRBD2	-	TGTGCCAGCAGCTTGTCTAGCGGGGTCTACAATGAGCAGTTCTTC	CASSLSSGVYNEQFF
TRBV3-1/TRBV3-2	TRBJ2-6	-	-	TGTGCCAGCAGCCAAGTAGCGTCGACGGCCAACGTCCTGACTTTC	CASSQVASTANVLTF
TRBV18	TRBJ2-7	TRBD1	-	TGTGCCAGCTCTTCCGGGACAGAGCCTTTCGAGCAGTACTTC	CASSSGTEPFEQYF
TRBV18	TRBJ1-1	-	-	TGTGCCAGCTCACAGGGACAATCGGGCACTGAAGCTTTCTTT	CASSQGQSGTEAFF
TRBV7-2	TRBJ2-7	-	-	TGTGCCAGCAGCTTAACCTTCGGGGATACCTACGAGCAGTACTTC	CASSLTFGDTYEQYF
TRBV19	TRBJ2-7	TRBD1	few	TGTGCCAGTAGTATCGGGGACAGGGTATACGAGCAGTACTTC	CASSIGDRVYEQYF
TRBV3-1/TRBV3-2	TRBJ1-5	-	-	TGTGCCAGCAGCCAAGGAAGGGGCAATCAGCCCCAGCATTTT	CASSQGRGNQPQHF
TRBV4-3	TRBJ1-4	-	-	TGCGCCAGCAGCCTACGCCCCGGTGTAGGGAGTAATGAAAAACTGTTTTTT	CASSLRPGVGSNEKLFF
TRBV12-3/TRBV12-4	TRBJ1-6	-	once	TGTGCCAGCAGTTTAGACTATTTCACCCTCCACTTT	CASSLDYFTLHF
TRBV15	TRBJ2-1	TRBD1	-	TGTGCCACCAGCAGGGCGATAACAGGGGGCAATGAGCAGTTCTTC	CATSRAITGGNEQFF
TRBV19	TRBJ1-5	-	-	TGTGCCAGTATTGGAACTCCCAATCAGCCCCAGCATTTT	CASIGTPNQPQHF
TRBV7-8	TRBJ2-5	TRBD1	-	TGTGCCAGCAGCCAGATAGGGACAGGGCAGGAGACCCAGTACTTC	CASSQIGTGQETQYF
TRBV18	TRBJ1-4	-	-	TGTGCCAGCTCACGGCAAGGGGATGGAGAAAAACTGTTTTTT	CASSRQGDGEKLFF
TRBV29-1	TRBJ2-7	-	few	TGCAGCGCAAAACAGGGACCGTCCTACGAGCAGTACTTC	CSAKQGPSYEQYF
TRBV15	TRBJ1-6	-	once	TGTGCCACCAGCAGAATATTTGGGAATTCACCCCTCCACTTT	CATSRIFGNSPLHF
TRBV11-3	TRBJ2-5	TRBD2	-	TGTGCCAGCAGCTTAGATAGCGGGGGTCCACAAGAGACCCAGTACTTC	CASSLDSGGPQETQYF